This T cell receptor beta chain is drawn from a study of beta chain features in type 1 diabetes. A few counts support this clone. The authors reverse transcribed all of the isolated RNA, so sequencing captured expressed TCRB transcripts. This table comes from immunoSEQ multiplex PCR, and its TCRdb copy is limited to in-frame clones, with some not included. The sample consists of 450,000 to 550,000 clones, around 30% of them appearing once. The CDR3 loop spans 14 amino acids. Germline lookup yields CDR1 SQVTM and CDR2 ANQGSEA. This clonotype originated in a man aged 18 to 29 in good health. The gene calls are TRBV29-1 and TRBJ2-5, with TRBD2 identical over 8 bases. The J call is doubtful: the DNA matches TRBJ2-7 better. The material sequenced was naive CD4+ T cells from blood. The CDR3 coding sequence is TGCAGCGTGACAGAGATAGCGGGAATCGACGAGCAGTACTTC. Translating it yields CSVTEIAGIDEQYF.